Listed here is a single T cell receptor beta chain. Its antigen is not known. J lost 6 bases, V lost 6 bases, and 13 bases had no gene match. The CDR3 loop spans 16 amino acids. Germline CDR1 reads KGHDR; CDR2 reads SFDVKD. Analysis merged second doses at about 4 or about 12 weeks. This specimen comes from a study of T cell responses to AZD1222 COVID-19 vaccine. General study points: Just five or six AZD1222 recipients tested seropositive at baseline. Vaccination with two AZD1222 doses was followed by a rise in Spike-specific TCR breadth and depth. Dominant CD4 TCR responses targeted spike regions 160-218 and 743-854.

Method: immunoSEQ multiplex PCR; TCRdb's copy keeps in-frame clones and lacks some. The table has more than 95,000 clones, around 83% seen once. The rearrangement uses TRBV24-1 and TRBJ1-2, with 9 bases matching TRBD1. The source was peripheral blood, collected 28 days after the second AZD1222 dose. The clonotype comes from an adult who received the AZD1222 COVID-19 vaccine. The CDR3 here is CATSPAGQGKLHGYTF. CDR3 nucleotides: TGTGCCACCAGTCCGGCGGGACAGGGAAAGTTACATGGCTACACCTTC.